The clone carrying this T cell receptor (beta chain) has just a few counts. Antigen specificity is unknown. V shed 4 bases and J shed 8 bases, with 7 bases lying between them. The CDR3 loop spans 11 amino acids. CDR1 and CDR2 from the germline V gene are SGDLS and YYNGEE. The PCR contained 60 Vbeta and 13 Jbeta primers. Assay used: immunoSEQ multiplex PCR; TCRdb lists only in-frame clones, some missing. The sample has hundreds of thousands of clones, almost 80% seen once. The data originate from a study of cytomegalovirus exposure and HLA in healthy donors. Whole-study findings and limits: Overall, around 160 TCR beta chains were annotated as cytomegalovirus-associated.

J is TRBJ2-1 and V is TRBV9; D is unresolved. The receptor was isolated from a male donor in good health and CMV-seronegative. Sequencing used PBMCs. CDR3 DNA sequence: TGTGCCAGCAGCCTCCGGGATGAGCAGTTCTTC. The encoded protein is CASSLRDEQFF.